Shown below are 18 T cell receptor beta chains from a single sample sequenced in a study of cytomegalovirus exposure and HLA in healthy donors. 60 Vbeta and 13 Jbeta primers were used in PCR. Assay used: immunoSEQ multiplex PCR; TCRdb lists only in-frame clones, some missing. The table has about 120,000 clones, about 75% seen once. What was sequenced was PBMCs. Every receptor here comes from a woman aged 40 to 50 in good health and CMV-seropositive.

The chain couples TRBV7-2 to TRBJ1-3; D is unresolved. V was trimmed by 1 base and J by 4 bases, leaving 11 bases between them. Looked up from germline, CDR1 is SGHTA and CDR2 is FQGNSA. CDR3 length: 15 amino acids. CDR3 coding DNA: TGTGCCAGCAGCTTAGAGGCCGGGAGGGGAAACACCATATATTTT. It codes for CASSLEAGRGNTIYF. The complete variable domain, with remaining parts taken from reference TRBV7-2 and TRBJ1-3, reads GAGVSQSPSNKVTEKGKDVELRCDPISGHTALYWYRQSLGQGLEFLIYFQGNSAPDKSGLPSDRFSAERTGGSVSTLTIQRTQQEDSAVYLCASSLEAGRGNTIYFGEGSWLTVV.

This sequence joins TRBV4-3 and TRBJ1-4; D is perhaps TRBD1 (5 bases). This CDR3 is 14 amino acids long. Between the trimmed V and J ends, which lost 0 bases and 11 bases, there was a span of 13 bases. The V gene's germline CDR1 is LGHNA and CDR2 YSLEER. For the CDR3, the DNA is TGCGCCAGCAGCCAAGATCCCAGGGTGGAGAAACTGTTTTTT. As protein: CASSQDPRVEKLFF.

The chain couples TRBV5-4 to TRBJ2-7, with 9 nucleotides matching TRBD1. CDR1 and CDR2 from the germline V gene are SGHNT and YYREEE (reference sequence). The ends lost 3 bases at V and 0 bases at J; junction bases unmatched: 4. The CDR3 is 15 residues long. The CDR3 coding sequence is TGTGCCAGCAGCTGGGGGACAGGGAGCTCCTACGAGCAGTACTTC. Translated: CASSWGTGSSYEQYF.

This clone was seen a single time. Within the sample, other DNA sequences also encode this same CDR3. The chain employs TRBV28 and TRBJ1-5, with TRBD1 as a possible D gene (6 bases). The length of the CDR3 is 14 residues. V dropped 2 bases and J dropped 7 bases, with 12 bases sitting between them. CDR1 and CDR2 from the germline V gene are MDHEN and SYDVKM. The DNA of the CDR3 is TGTGCCAGCAGTTTACAGGGGCATGAACAGCCCCAGCATTTT. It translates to CASSLQGHEQPQHF.

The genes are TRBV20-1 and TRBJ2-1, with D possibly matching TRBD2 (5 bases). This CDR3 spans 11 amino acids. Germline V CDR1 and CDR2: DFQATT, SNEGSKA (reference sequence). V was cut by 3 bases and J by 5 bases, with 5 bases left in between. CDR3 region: CSAREDNEQFF. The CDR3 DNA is TGCAGTGCTAGGGAGGACAATGAGCAGTTCTTC.

The CDR3 region is CASSEFKGQRVNEQYF. CDR3 sequence (DNA): TGTGCCAGCAGTGAATTTAAGGGTCAGCGGGTTAACGAGCAGTACTTC. The V gene is TRBV6-1, the J gene TRBJ2-7; D might be TRBD2 (6 bases). From germline, CDR1 is MNHNS and CDR2 SASEGT. Trimming shortened V by 2 bases and J by 5 bases, and 19 bases separated the two germline ends. There are 16 residues in the CDR3.

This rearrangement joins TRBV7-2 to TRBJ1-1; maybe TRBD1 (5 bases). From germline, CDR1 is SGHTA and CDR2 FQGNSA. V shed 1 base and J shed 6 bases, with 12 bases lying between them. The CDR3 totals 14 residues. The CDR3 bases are TGTGCCAGCAGCTTAGACCCGGGGGTCGCTGAAGCTTTCTTT. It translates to CASSLDPGVAEAFF. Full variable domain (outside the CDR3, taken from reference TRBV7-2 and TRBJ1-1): GAGVSQSPSNKVTEKGKDVELRCDPISGHTALYWYRQSLGQGLEFLIYFQGNSAPDKSGLPSDRFSAERTGGSVSTLTIQRTQQEDSAVYLCASSLDPGVAEAFFGQGTRLTVV.

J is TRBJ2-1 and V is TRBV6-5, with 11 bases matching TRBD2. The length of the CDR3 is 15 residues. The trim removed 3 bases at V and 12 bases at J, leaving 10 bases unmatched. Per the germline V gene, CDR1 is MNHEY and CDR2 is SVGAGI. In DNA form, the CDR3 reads TGTGCCAGCAGTTATCCGACTAGCGGGACGGTAGCGCAGTTCTTC. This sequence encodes CASSYPTSGTVAQFF.

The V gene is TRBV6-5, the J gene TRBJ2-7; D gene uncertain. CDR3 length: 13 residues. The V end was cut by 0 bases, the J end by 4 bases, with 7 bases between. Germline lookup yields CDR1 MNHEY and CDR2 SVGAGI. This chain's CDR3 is CASSYSSVYEQYF. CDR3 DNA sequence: TGTGCCAGCAGTTACTCGAGTGTTTACGAGCAGTACTTC.

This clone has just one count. Here the CDR3 reads CASSGQVIKDGYTF. DNA for the CDR3: TGTGCCAGTAGTGGGCAGGTTATTAAGGATGGCTACACCTTC. The chain is built from TRBV19 and TRBJ1-2; D gene unclear. Germline CDR1 is LNHDA and CDR2 is SQIVND (reference sequence). This CDR3 region has 14 residues. Between the trimmed V and J ends, which lost 5 bases and 6 bases, there was a span of 16 bases. Drawing the rest from reference TRBV19 and TRBJ1-2, the complete variable domain is DGGITQSPKYLFRKEGQNVTLSCEQNLNHDAMYWYRQDPGQGLRLIYYSQIVNDFQKGDIAEGYSVSREKKESFPLTVTSAQKNPTAFYLCASSGQVIKDGYTFGSGTRLTVV.

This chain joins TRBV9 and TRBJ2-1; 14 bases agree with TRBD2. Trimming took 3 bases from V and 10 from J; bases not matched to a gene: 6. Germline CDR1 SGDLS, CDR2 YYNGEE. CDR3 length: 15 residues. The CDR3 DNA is TGTGCCAGCAGCGAGGGGGGACTAGCGGGAGACGAGCAGTTCTTC. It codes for CASSEGGLAGDEQFF.

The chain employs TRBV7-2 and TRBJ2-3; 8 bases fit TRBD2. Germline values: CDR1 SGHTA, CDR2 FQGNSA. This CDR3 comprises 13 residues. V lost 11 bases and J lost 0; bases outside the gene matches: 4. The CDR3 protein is CAVSSGSTDTQYF. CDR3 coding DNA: TGTGCCGTTTCTAGCGGGAGCACAGATACGCAGTATTTT.

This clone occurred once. The CDR3 spells CASSLTGAAAETQYF. The CDR3 nucleotides read TGTGCCAGCAGCTTGACTGGCGCGGCGGCAGAGACCCAGTACTTC. The J gene is TRBJ2-5, the V gene TRBV25-1; D uncertain. The CDR3 totals 15 residues. The V end was cut by 6 bases, the J end by 4 bases, with 18 bases between. Germline CDR1 and CDR2: MGHDK and SYGVNS.

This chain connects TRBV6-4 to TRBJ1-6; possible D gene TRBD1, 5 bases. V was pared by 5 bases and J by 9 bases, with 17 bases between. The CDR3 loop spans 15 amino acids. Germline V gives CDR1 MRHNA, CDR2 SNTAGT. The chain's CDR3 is CASSSGLSDGSPLHF. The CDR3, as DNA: TGTGCCAGCAGTTCGGGACTTTCGGATGGTTCACCCCTCCACTTT.

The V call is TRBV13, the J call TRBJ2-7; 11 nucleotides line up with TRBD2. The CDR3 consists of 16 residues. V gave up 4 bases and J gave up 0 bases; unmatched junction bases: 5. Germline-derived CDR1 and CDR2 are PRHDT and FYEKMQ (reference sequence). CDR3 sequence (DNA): TGTGCCAGCAGCTCTACACTAGCGGGGGACTCCTACGAGCAGTACTTC. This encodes CASSSTLAGDSYEQYF.

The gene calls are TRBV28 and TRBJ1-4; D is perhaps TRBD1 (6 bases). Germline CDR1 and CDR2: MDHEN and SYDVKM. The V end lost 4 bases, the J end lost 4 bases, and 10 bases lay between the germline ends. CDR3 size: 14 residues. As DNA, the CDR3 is TGTGCCAGCAGTTCCGGACAGATTAATGAAAAACTGTTTTTT. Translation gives CASSSGQINEKLFF. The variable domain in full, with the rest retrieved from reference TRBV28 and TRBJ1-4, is DVKVTQSSRYLVKRTGEKVFLECVQDMDHENMFWYRQDPGLGLRLIYFSYDVKMKEKGDIPEGYSVSREKKERFSLILESASTNQTSMYLCASSSGQINEKLFFGSGTQLSVL.

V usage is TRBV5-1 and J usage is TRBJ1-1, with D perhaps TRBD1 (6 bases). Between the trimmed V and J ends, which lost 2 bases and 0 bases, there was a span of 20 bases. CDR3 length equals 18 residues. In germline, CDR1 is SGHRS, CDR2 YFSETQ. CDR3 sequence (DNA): TGCGCCAGCAGCTTAGACCCCCGAAAGGACAGCTTGAACACTGAAGCTTTCTTT. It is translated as CASSLDPRKDSLNTEAFF.

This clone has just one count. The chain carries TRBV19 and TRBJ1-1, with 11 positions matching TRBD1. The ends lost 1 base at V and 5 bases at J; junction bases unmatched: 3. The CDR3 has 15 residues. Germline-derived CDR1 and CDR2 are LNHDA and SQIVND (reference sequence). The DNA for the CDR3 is TGTGCCAGTAGTATAGCAGGACAGGGGGCAACTGAAGCTTTCTTT. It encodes CASSIAGQGATEAFF.